The 4 T cell receptor beta chains listed next were all sequenced from one sample in a study of shared clonotypes between healthy human individuals. Sequenced by immunoSEQ multiplex PCR; TCRdb stores in-frame clones only, minus some. Among about 1.5 million clones listed, 95% to 99% were seen once. The specimen was naive CD4+ T cells sorted from blood. Subset in this sample: CD45RA+ positively selected. The source is a man aged 30 to 39 in good health.

This rearrangement joins TRBV5-1 to TRBJ1-5; weak D call: TRBD1 (6 bases). Per germline, CDR1 SGHRS and CDR2 YFSETQ. This CDR3 comprises 15 residues. V lost 1 base, J lost 3 bases, and 11 bases lay in between. The DNA for the CDR3 is TGCGCCAGCAGCTTGCTGGGGGCGAACAATCAGCCCCAGCATTTT. Protein: CASSLLGANNQPQHF.

J is TRBJ1-5 and V is TRBV28; 8 bases match TRBD1. In germline, CDR1 is MDHEN, CDR2 SYDVKM. The CDR3 runs 14 residues. V lost 4 bases to trimming and J lost 9 bases; unmatched junction nucleotides: 8. CDR3 region: CASSSGQGGWPQHF. The CDR3 DNA reads as TGTGCCAGCAGTTCCGGACAGGGAGGTTGGCCCCAGCATTTT.

The V gene is TRBV18, the J gene TRBJ2-1; D may be TRBD2 (6 bases). Germline CDR1 KGHSH, CDR2 LQKENI. V shed 3 bases and J shed 3 bases, with 12 bases lying between them. The CDR3 spans 15 residues. Written as DNA, the CDR3 is TGTGCCAGCTCACCCATGTCGGGGGTCTACAATGAGCAGTTCTTC. Translation: CASSPMSGVYNEQFF.

The gene calls are TRBV7-2 and TRBJ1-3; 9 bases are shared with TRBD1. Trimming removed 2 bases from V and 4 bases from J; junction bases left unmatched: 3. This CDR3 comprises 15 residues. The germline CDR1 and CDR2 sequences are SGHTA and FQGNSA. CDR3: CASSLTGGTGNTIYF. In DNA, the CDR3 is TGTGCCAGCAGCTTAACAGGGGGCACAGGAAACACCATATATTTT.